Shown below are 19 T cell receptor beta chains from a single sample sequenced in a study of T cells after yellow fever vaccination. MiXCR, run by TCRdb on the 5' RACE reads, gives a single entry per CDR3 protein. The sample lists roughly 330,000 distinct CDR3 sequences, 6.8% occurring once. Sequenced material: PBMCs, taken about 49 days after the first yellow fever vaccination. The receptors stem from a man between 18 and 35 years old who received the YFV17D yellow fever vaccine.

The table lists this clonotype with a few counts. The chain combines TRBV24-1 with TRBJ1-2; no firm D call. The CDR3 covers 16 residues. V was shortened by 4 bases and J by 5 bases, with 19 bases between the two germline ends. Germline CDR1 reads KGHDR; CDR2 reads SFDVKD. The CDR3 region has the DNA TGTGCCACCAGTGACACTACCGGCGGGCGAGGGTATGGCTACACCTTC. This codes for CATSDTTGGRGYGYTF.

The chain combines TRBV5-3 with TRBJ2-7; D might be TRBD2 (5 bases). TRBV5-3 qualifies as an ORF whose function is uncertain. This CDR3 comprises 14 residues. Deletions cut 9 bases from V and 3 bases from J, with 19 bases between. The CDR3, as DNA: TGTGCCATCGGCCCCGGGATCCTCTGCTACGAGCAGTACTTC. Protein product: CAIGPGILCYEQYF.

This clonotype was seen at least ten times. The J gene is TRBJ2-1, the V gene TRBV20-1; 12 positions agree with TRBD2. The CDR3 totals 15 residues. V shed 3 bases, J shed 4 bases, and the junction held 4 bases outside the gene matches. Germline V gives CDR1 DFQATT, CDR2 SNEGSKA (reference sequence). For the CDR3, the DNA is TGCAGTGCTAGCGGCCTAGCGGGGGGGTACAATGAGCAGTTCTTC. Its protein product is CSASGLAGGYNEQFF.

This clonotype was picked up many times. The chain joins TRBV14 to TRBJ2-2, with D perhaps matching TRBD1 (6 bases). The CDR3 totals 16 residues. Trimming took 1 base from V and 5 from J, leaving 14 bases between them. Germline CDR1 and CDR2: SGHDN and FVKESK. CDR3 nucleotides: TGTGCCAGCAGCCAAGTGTCCGGGACACTGACCGGGGAGCTGTTTTTT. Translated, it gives CASSQVSGTLTGELFF.

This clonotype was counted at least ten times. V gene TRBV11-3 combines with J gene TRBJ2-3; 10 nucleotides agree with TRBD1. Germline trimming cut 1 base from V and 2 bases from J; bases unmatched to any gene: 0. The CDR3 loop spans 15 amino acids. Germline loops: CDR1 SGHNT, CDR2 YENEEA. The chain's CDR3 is CASSLGQGATDTQYF. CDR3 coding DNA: TGTGCCAGCAGCTTAGGACAGGGGGCCACAGATACGCAGTATTTT.

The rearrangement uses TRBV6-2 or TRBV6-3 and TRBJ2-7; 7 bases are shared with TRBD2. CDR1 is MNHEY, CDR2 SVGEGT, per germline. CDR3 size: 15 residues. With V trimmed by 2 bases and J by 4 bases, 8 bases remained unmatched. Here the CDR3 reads CASSYRTSNSYEQYV. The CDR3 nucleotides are TGTGCCAGCAGTTACCGGACTAGTAATTCGTACGAGCAGTACGTC.

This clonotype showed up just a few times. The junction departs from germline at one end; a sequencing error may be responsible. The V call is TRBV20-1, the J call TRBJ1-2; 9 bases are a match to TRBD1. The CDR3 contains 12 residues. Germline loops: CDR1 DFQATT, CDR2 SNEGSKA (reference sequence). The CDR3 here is CSARDRGDGYTF. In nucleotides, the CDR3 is TGCAGTGCCAGAGACAGGGGGGATGGCTACACCTTC.

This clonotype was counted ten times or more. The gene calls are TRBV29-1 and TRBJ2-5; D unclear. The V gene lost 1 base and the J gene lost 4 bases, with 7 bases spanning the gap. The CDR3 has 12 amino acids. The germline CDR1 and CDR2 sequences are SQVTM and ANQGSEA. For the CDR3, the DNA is TGCAGCGTTGAAGGGAAAGGAGAGACCCAGTACTTC. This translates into CSVEGKGETQYF.

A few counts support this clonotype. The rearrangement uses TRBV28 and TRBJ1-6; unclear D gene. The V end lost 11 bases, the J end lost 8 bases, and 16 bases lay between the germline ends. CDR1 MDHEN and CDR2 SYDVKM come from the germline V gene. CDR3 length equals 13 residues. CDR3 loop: CASTGGWDSPLHF. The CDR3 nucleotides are TGTGCCTCCACGGGAGGGTGGGATTCACCCCTCCACTTT.

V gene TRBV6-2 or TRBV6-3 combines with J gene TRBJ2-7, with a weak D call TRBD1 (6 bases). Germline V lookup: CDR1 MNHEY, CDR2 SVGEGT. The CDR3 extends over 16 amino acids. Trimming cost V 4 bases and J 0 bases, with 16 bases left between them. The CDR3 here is CASSSILTGNSYEQYV. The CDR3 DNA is TGTGCCAGCAGTTCGATCCTAACAGGGAACTCCTACGAGCAGTACGTC.

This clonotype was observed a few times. The DNA of the CDR3 is TGTGCCAGCAGAACGGTCTCTCGGGAGCTGTTTTTT. Its protein product is CASRTVSRELFF. J is TRBJ2-2 and V is TRBV6-5; D remains unclear. V shed 6 bases and J shed 9 bases, with 11 bases lying between them. There are 12 residues in the CDR3. Germline loops: CDR1 MNHEY, CDR2 SVGAGI.

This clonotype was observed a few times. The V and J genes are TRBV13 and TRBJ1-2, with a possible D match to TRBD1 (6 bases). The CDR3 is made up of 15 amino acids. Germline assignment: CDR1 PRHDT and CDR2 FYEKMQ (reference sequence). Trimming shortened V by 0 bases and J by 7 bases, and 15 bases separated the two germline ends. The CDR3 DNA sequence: TGTGCCAGCAGCTTAGGCCTCAGGGGATTTGGTGGCTACACCTTC. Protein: CASSLGLRGFGGYTF.

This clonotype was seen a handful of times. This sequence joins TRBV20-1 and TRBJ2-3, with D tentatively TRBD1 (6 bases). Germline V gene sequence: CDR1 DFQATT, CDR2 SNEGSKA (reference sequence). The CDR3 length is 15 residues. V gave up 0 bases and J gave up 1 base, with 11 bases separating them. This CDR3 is CSARDQGLGTDTQYF. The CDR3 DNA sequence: TGCAGTGCTAGAGATCAGGGGCTCGGCACAGATACGCAGTATTTT.

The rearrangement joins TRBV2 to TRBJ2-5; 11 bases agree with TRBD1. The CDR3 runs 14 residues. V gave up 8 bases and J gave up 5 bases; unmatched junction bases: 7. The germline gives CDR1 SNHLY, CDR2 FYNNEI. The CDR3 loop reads CASCWTGGRETQYF. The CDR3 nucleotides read TGTGCCAGCTGTTGGACAGGGGGCCGGGAGACCCAGTACTTC.

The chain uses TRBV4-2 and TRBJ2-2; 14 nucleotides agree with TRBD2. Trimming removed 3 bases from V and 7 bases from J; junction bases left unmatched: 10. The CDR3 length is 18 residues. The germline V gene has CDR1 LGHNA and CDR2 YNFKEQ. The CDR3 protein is CASSQGPGLAGENGELFF. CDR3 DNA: TGTGCCAGCAGCCAGGGCCCGGGACTAGCGGGGGAGAACGGGGAGCTGTTTTTT.

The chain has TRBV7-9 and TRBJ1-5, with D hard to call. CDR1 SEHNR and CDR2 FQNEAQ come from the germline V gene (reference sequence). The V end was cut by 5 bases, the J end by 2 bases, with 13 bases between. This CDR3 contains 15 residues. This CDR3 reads CASSDERGGNQPQHF. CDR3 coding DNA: TGTGCCAGCAGCGACGAACGCGGTGGCAATCAGCCCCAGCATTTT.

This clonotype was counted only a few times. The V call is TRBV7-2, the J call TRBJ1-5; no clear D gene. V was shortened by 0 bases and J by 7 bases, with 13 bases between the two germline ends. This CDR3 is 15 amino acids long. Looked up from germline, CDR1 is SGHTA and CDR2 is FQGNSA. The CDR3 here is CASSLARHTGQPQHF. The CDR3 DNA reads TGTGCCAGCAGCTTAGCGCGGCATACGGGCCAGCCCCAGCATTTT.

The CDR3, as DNA: TGTGCCAGCAGGCAAATACAGGGGTCGAACACTGAAGCTTTCTTT. Translated: CASRQIQGSNTEAFF. The chain combines TRBV6-5 with TRBJ1-1, with 7 bases aligning to TRBD1. V dropped 6 bases and J dropped 1; count of bases not matched to a gene: 8. CDR1 MNHEY and CDR2 SVGAGI come from the germline V gene. This CDR3 comprises 15 residues.

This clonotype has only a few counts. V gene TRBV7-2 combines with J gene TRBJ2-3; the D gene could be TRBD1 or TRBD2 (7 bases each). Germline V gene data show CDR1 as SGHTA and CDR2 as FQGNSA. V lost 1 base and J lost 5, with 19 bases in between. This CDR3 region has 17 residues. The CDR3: CASSLVARAGGVDTQYF. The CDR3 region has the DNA TGTGCCAGCAGCTTAGTAGCTAGGGCAGGGGGGGTAGATACGCAGTATTTT.